The 21 T cell receptor beta chains given below trace back to one sample, sequenced in a study of T cell responses to AZD1222 COVID-19 vaccine. TCRdb keeps only in-frame clones here, not all; method: immunoSEQ multiplex PCR. Among fewer than 120,000 clones listed, approximately 90% were seen once. This material consisted of peripheral blood, taken on day 0 of AZD1222 vaccination. These receptors were obtained from an adult in good health.

CDR3 in amino acids: CASSQGDEKLFF. CDR3 sequence (DNA): TGTGCCAGCAGTCAGGGGGATGAAAAACTGTTTTTT. This chain uses TRBV6-5 with TRBJ1-4; 7 bases fit TRBD1. V trimming: 5 bases; J trimming: 6 bases; junction bases outside the gene matches: 0. CDR3 size: 12 residues. Germline values: CDR1 MNHEY, CDR2 SVGAGI.

J is TRBJ1-2 and V is TRBV6-5; D unclear. Trimming took 5 bases from V and 1 from J, leaving 8 bases between them. The CDR3 spans 13 residues. In germline, CDR1 is MNHEY, CDR2 SVGAGI. The CDR3 loop reads CASSHRDNYGYTF. CDR3 in DNA: TGTGCCAGCAGTCACCGGGATAACTATGGCTACACCTTC.

In this sample, this clone turned up once. The chain has TRBV28 and TRBJ1-2; 7 bases fit TRBD1. Looked up from germline, CDR1 is MDHEN and CDR2 is SYDVKM. V dropped 11 bases and J dropped 7; count of bases not matched to a gene: 13. The CDR3 has 13 amino acids. The chain's CDR3 is CALTPGGMGGYTF. The CDR3 coding sequence is TGTGCCCTCACTCCAGGGGGAATGGGTGGCTACACCTTC.

The chain has TRBV5-1 and TRBJ2-7; 8 bases map to TRBD2. With 4 bases clipped from V and 1 base from J, the junction kept 4 bases outside the gene matches. From germline, CDR1 is SGHRS and CDR2 YFSETQ. CDR3 size: 14 residues. CDR3 residues: CASSQSGGSYEQYF. CDR3 in DNA: TGCGCCAGCAGCCAAAGCGGGGGTTCCTACGAGCAGTACTTC.

The chain is built from TRBV6-1 and TRBJ2-3; the match to TRBD2 covers 8 bases. The V segment lost 1 base and the J segment 6 bases; nucleotides outside the gene matches: 9. The CDR3 has 16 amino acids. Germline-derived CDR1 and CDR2 are MNHNS and SASEGT. The CDR3 DNA sequence: TGTGCCAGCAGTGAAGGGGTAGCGGGGAGGGGGGATACGCAGTATTTT. This encodes CASSEGVAGRGDTQYF.

V usage is TRBV5-4 and J usage is TRBJ2-2; D remains ambiguous. V lost 7 bases and J lost 5, with 9 bases in between. Germline assignment: CDR1 SGHNT and CDR2 YYREEE (reference sequence). This CDR3 comprises 12 residues. The CDR3 DNA sequence: TGTGCCAGCCACCCCTCTACCGGGGAGCTGTTTTTT. Translation gives CASHPSTGELFF. The full variable domain, its missing parts supplied by reference TRBV5-4 and TRBJ2-2, is ETGVTQSPTHLIKTRGQQVTLRCSSQSGHNTVSWYQQALGQGPQFIFQYYREEENGRGNFPPRFSGLQFPNYSSELNVNALELDDSALYLCASHPSTGELFFGEGSRLTVL.

The J gene is TRBJ2-5, the V gene TRBV20-1, with D hard to call. Per the germline V gene, CDR1 is DFQATT and CDR2 is SNEGSKA (reference sequence). CDR3 size: 10 residues. The V end was cut by 3 bases, the J end by 5 bases, with 4 bases between. The CDR3 DNA is TGCAGTGCTAGTGTTGAGACCCAGTACTTC. The encoded protein is CSASVETQYF.

This chain links TRBV11-2 with TRBJ2-5, with a possible D match to TRBD1 (6 bases). CDR1 SGHAT and CDR2 FQNNGV come from the germline V gene. Trimming shortened V by 6 bases and J by 2 bases, and 19 bases separated the two germline ends. CDR3 size: 16 residues. For the CDR3, the DNA is TGTGCCAGCAGTCCTAACAGGGTAGGACGACAAGAGACCCAGTACTTC. Translation gives CASSPNRVGRQETQYF.

This chain joins TRBV6-2 or TRBV6-3 and TRBJ2-7; weak D call: TRBD2 (6 bases). With 0 bases removed from V and 4 bases from J, the gap between germline ends came to 13 bases. Germline CDR1 and CDR2: MNHEY and SVGEGT. This CDR3 has 15 amino acids. The CDR3 loop is CASSYSKGGGYEQYF. Here the CDR3 DNA reads TGTGCCAGCAGTTACTCTAAGGGAGGCGGGTACGAGCAGTACTTC.

The chain has TRBV5-4 and TRBJ2-7; D is ambiguous. Trimming cost V 1 base and J 3 bases, with 14 bases left between them. Germline assignment: CDR1 SGHNT and CDR2 YYREEE (reference sequence). The CDR3 has 15 amino acids. The CDR3 DNA follows: TGTGCCAGCAGCTTGCAGGCAGGACCGAGCTACGAGCAGTACTTC. It yields the protein CASSLQAGPSYEQYF.

In this sample, this clone turned up a few times. V and J are TRBV18 and TRBJ1-1, with D hard to call. Germline V gene lookup returns CDR1 KGHSH and CDR2 LQKENI. V lost 2 bases to trimming and J lost 0 bases, with 7 bases between them. The CDR3 loop spans 14 amino acids. The CDR3, as DNA: TGTGCCAGCTCACCATCCATGTTGAACACTGAAGCTTTCTTT. Translated, it gives CASSPSMLNTEAFF. Filled out from reference TRBV18 and TRBJ1-1, the complete variable domain reads NAGVMQNPRHLVRRRGQEARLRCSPMKGHSHVYWYRQLPEEGLKFMVYLQKENIIDESGMPKERFSAEFPKEGPSILRIQQVVRGDSAAYFCASSPSMLNTEAFFGQGTRLTVV.

The CDR3 DNA is TGTGCCAGTAGTATAATGCCAGGGGCCCAAGAGACCCAGTACTTC. Its translation: CASSIMPGAQETQYF. The chain has TRBV19 and TRBJ2-5; D might be TRBD1 (6 bases). The V and J ends lost 2 bases and 1 base respectively, with 11 bases between them. The CDR3 spans 15 residues. Germline CDR1 and CDR2: LNHDA and SQIVND (reference sequence). Drawing the rest from reference TRBV19 and TRBJ2-5, the complete variable domain is DGGITQSPKYLFRKEGQNVTLSCEQNLNHDAMYWYRQDPGQGLRLIYYSQIVNDFQKGDIAEGYSVSREKKESFPLTVTSAQKNPTAFYLCASSIMPGAQETQYFGPGTRLLVL.

The chain is built from TRBV6-2 or TRBV6-3 and TRBJ2-2, with 7 bases identical to TRBD2. Losses at the gene ends were 5 bases for V and 2 bases for J; bases not matched to a gene: 5. Per germline, CDR1 MNHEY and CDR2 SVGEGT. CDR3 length equals 15 residues. This chain's CDR3 is CASSPRGGNTGELFF. The CDR3 DNA reads TGTGCCAGCAGTCCGCGCGGGGGTAACACCGGGGAGCTGTTTTTT.

The V and J genes are TRBV11-2 and TRBJ1-4, with 10 bases aligning to TRBD1. The V gene's germline CDR1 is SGHAT and CDR2 FQNNGV. The length of the CDR3 is 15 residues. V dropped 8 bases and J dropped 4; count of bases not matched to a gene: 7. The DNA of the CDR3 is TGTGCCAGCGGAGACAGGGGGCAGGATAATGAAAAACTGTTTTTT. It is translated as CASGDRGQDNEKLFF.

This clone showed up just once. The CDR3 reads CASSLASTGELFF. The CDR3 DNA is TGCGCCAGCAGCTTGGCCAGCACCGGGGAGCTGTTTTTT. The chain has TRBV5-1 and TRBJ2-2; no clear D gene. CDR1 is SGHRS, CDR2 YFSETQ, per germline. The CDR3 length is 13 residues. Trimming pared 0 bases from V and 4 bases from J, leaving 4 bases between. Full variable domain (rest looked up from reference TRBV5-1 and TRBJ2-2): KAGVTQTPRYLIKTRGQQVTLSCSPISGHRSVSWYQQTPGQGLQFLFEYFSETQRNKGNFPGRFSGRQFSNSRSEMNVSTLELGDSALYLCASSLASTGELFFGEGSRLTVL.

The V call is TRBV19, the J call TRBJ1-1, with 10 bases lining up with TRBD1. This CDR3 spans 14 amino acids. V lost 10 bases to trimming and J lost 4 bases; unmatched junction nucleotides: 9. From germline, CDR1 is LNHDA and CDR2 SQIVND (reference sequence). CDR3 sequence reads: CATGTGDLGTEAFF. CDR3 DNA sequence: TGTGCCACTGGGACAGGGGACTTAGGCACTGAAGCTTTCTTT.

V and J are TRBV7-2 and TRBJ2-2; TRBD2 agrees at 9 bases. Per germline, CDR1 SGHTA and CDR2 FQGNSA. The CDR3 runs to 16 residues. V lost 4 bases, J lost 4 bases, and 7 bases stayed unmatched. CDR3 region: CASSSPSGEPTGELFF. The CDR3 nucleotides read TGTGCCAGCAGCTCACCTAGCGGGGAACCCACCGGGGAGCTGTTTTTT.

This chain links TRBV29-1 with TRBJ2-1; the match to TRBD2 covers 8 bases. Germline loops: CDR1 SQVTM, CDR2 ANQGSEA. J was trimmed by 3 bases and V by 0 bases; bases with no gene match: 1. There are 14 residues in the CDR3. The CDR3 coding sequence is TGCAGCGTTGAAGACGGGAGGGGCTACAATGAGCAGTTCTTC. This translates into CSVEDGRGYNEQFF.

CDR3 sequence: CASSKGTGGISTEAFF. The CDR3 nucleotides are TGTGCCAGTAGTAAAGGGACAGGGGGTATCAGCACTGAAGCTTTCTTT. The chain combines TRBV19 with TRBJ1-1, with 11 positions matching TRBD1. J lost 4 bases, V lost 4 bases, and 8 bases had no gene match. The V gene's germline CDR1 is LNHDA and CDR2 SQIVND (reference sequence). CDR3 length equals 16 residues.

The chain combines TRBV5-8 with TRBJ2-7; TRBD2 matches 8 bases. V was clipped by 4 bases and J by 2 bases; unmatched bases: 5. The V gene's germline CDR1 is SGHTS and CDR2 YDEGEE. CDR3 size: 14 residues. As DNA, the CDR3 is TGTGCCAGCAGCCCGGGGGGGAGGGCCTACGAGCAGTACTTC. Protein: CASSPGGRAYEQYF.

This sequence joins TRBV24-1 and TRBJ2-3; D remains ambiguous. Germline V gene data show CDR1 as KGHDR and CDR2 as SFDVKD. CDR3 length equals 12 residues. Trimming shortened V by 1 base and J by 6 bases, and 4 bases separated the two germline ends. CDR3 bases: TGTGCCACCAGTGATTTCTCCGATACGCAGTATTTT. This gives the protein CATSDFSDTQYF.